A selection of T cell receptor beta chains follows, all from one sample in a study of molecular identifiers for immune sequencing clone quantification. TCRdb processed the PCR reads anew with MiXCR; each CDR3 protein has one entry. The data hold 62,000 or so distinct CDR3 sequences, with 15% to 20% observed a single time. The sample comprised naive CD8+ T cells from blood, with Jurkat cell RNA spiked in. Source of these receptors: a human donor in good health. Some libraries in this study had Jurkat cell RNA spiked in. Both conserved end residues are part of each CDR3. Each record gives: clone size, J gene, V gene, D gene, CDR3 DNA, CDR3 protein. D genes are given only for firm matches. The listing skips clone size in some rows; elsewhere it reads once, few, many or a size class.

size: many
J: TRBJ2-1
V: TRBV7-9
D: TRBD1
DNA: TGTGCCAGCAGCTCGACAGGGGCTAACAATGAGCAGTTCTTC
CDR3: CASSSTGANNEQFF

size: NA
J: TRBJ2-1
V: TRBV6-2/TRBV6-3
D: TRBD2
DNA: TGTGCCATCAAAACGCCACTAGCGGGATCTTACAATGAGCAGTTCTTC
CDR3: CAIKTPLAGSYNEQFF

size: many
J: TRBJ2-1
V: TRBV30
D: NA
DNA: TGTGCCTGGACTGGTAGCTCCTACAATGAGCAGTTCTTC
CDR3: CAWTGSSYNEQFF

size: NA
J: TRBJ2-3
V: TRBV12-3/TRBV12-4
D: NA
DNA: TGTGCCAGCAGTTTAACAGGATCCACAGATACGCAGTATTTT
CDR3: CASSLTGSTDTQYF

size: many
J: TRBJ2-4
V: TRBV7-9
D: NA
DNA: TGTGCCAGCAGCCCCCCTATCGCAGGGACCAAAAACATTCAGTACTTC
CDR3: CASSPPIAGTKNIQYF

size: many
J: TRBJ1-1
V: TRBV5-6
D: NA
DNA: TGTGCCAGCAGCATAAGGGGAGGAGTAATGAACACTGAAGCTTTCTTT
CDR3: CASSIRGGVMNTEAFF

size: many
J: TRBJ2-1
V: TRBV30
D: TRBD1
DNA: TGTGCCCAACAGGCGGGACAGGGATCCTACAATGAGCAGTTCTTC
CDR3: CAQQAGQGSYNEQFF

size: many
J: TRBJ1-1
V: TRBV10-3
D: NA
DNA: TGTGCCATCAGTGAAGGTACAGATAGAATGAACACTGAAGCTTTCTTT
CDR3: CAISEGTDRMNTEAFF

size: many
J: TRBJ1-2
V: TRBV4-1
D: NA
DNA: TGCGCCAGCAGCGAAGGGATCGGCCTTGCCTATGGCTACACCTTC
CDR3: CASSEGIGLAYGYTF

size: many
J: TRBJ2-5
V: TRBV5-6
D: TRBD2
DNA: TGTGCCAGCAGCTCTATAAAGACTAGCGGGAGCCCCCAAGAGACCCAGTACTTC
CDR3: CASSSIKTSGSPQETQYF

size: many
J: TRBJ2-1
V: TRBV10-3
D: NA
DNA: TGTGCCATCGGTCAGAATTCCTACAATGAGCAGTTCTTC
CDR3: CAIGQNSYNEQFF

size: NA
J: TRBJ1-2
V: TRBV12-3/TRBV12-4
D: NA
DNA: TGTGCCAGCAGGACAAAAGGGGACGGCTATGGCTACACCTTC
CDR3: CASRTKGDGYGYTF

size: many
J: TRBJ2-3
V: TRBV4-3
D: NA
DNA: TGCGCCAGCAGCCAAGGGTATTTCGGATCCACAGATACGCAGTATTTT
CDR3: CASSQGYFGSTDTQYF

size: many
J: TRBJ1-2
V: TRBV29-1
D: TRBD1
DNA: TGCAGCGTACAGGGGGCCGGACAGAACTATGGCTACACCTTC
CDR3: CSVQGAGQNYGYTF

size: many
J: TRBJ2-7
V: TRBV20-1
D: TRBD1
DNA: TGCAGTGCTAGAGCCGGGACAGCCTACGAGCAGTACTTC
CDR3: CSARAGTAYEQYF

size: many
J: TRBJ2-1
V: TRBV10-2
D: NA
DNA: TGCGCCAGCAGTGTTTTTGGCGGCGGTCATGAGCAGTTCTTC
CDR3: CASSVFGGGHEQFF

size: few
J: TRBJ2-1
V: TRBV27
D: NA
DNA: TGTGCCAGCAGTTTAATAGCTGGGAATGAGCAGTTCTTC
CDR3: CASSLIAGNEQFF

size: many
J: TRBJ1-5
V: TRBV27
D: NA
DNA: TGTGCCAGCAGTTTATATAGTGGTCAGCCCCAGCATTTT
CDR3: CASSLYSGQPQHF

size: many
J: TRBJ1-1
V: TRBV6-1
D: TRBD1
DNA: TGTGCCAGCAGTCCGGACAGGAGAGAAGCTTTCTTT
CDR3: CASSPDRREAFF

size: many
J: TRBJ2-3
V: TRBV27
D: NA
DNA: TGTGCCAGCTCGGCTACCTCTAGCACAGATACGCAGTATTTT
CDR3: CASSATSSTDTQYF

size: many
J: TRBJ2-1
V: TRBV29-1
D: NA
DNA: TGCAGCGTCTCTAGCGACTACAATGAGCAGTTCTTC
CDR3: CSVSSDYNEQFF

size: few
J: TRBJ1-1
V: TRBV9
D: NA
DNA: TGTGCCAGCAGCGTAGGGAGGGGCTCGAACACTGAAGCTTTCTTT
CDR3: CASSVGRGSNTEAFF